This entry lists 23 T cell receptor beta chains sequenced from one sample in a study of blood T cells in healthy people across ages. A second PCR of 7 to 11 cycles used a sample-barcoded 5' primer and a J-beta primer mix. TCRdb redid the calling of the 5' RACE reads with MiXCR, one entry per CDR3 protein. The data hold about 650,000 distinct CDR3 sequences, with about 30% observed a single time. The source material was blood. The receptor source for this set is a woman older than 75 in good health.

As for this clonotype: Germline and junction disagree at one end, which may indicate a read error. The chain joins TRBV2 to TRBJ2-3, with D tentatively TRBD1 (6 bases). CDR1 and CDR2 (germline): SNHLY, FYNNEI. The CDR3 is 16 residues long. CDR3 sequence (DNA): TGTGCCAGTAGTGAAGCGGACAGCAGTTACGCAGATACGCAGTATTTT. Its protein is CASSEADSSYADTQYF.

Details on this clonotype: A much larger clonotype is one base distant, so this may be a read error. CDR3 bases: TGTGCCAGCAGCTTACTTGGACAGACTAACTATGGCTACATCTTC. The encoded protein is CASSLLGQTNYGYIF. The chain links TRBV7-2 to TRBJ1-2, with TRBD1 as a possible D gene (6 bases). CDR3 length equals 15 residues. The germline gives CDR1 SGHTA, CDR2 FQGNSA.

This clonotype was counted between two and nine times. The chain is built from TRBV13 and TRBJ2-1; D is ambiguous. Germline lookup yields CDR1 PRHDT and CDR2 FYEKMQ (reference sequence). Trimming stripped 7 bases from V and 5 bases from J, with 12 bases between. The CDR3 is 13 amino acids. CDR3 in DNA: TGTGCCAGCACCGAACACGCGGACAATGAGCAGTTCTTC. Translating it yields CASTEHADNEQFF.

This clonotype was detected only a few times. The CDR3 sequence: CGGDRAYTEAFF. For the CDR3, the DNA is TGCGGGGGGGACAGGGCGTACACTGAAGCTTTCTTT. The chain carries TRBV20-1 and TRBJ1-1; 9 bases fit TRBD1. Germline V gene sequence: CDR1 DFQATT, CDR2 SNEGSKA (reference sequence). The CDR3 is 12 amino acids.

This clonotype was counted only a few times. One junction end does not reproduce the germline sequence, and a read error may be involved. J is TRBJ1-5 and V is TRBV5-1; maybe TRBD1 (5 bases). The CDR3 has 15 amino acids. Germline CDR1 is SGHRS and CDR2 is YFSETQ. The CDR3 DNA sequence: TGCGCCAGCAGCTTGGCCGGGACCAGAAGTCAGCCCGAGCATTTT. Its translation: CASSLAGTRSQPEHF.

This clonotype has a handful of counts. The chain links TRBV7-6 to TRBJ2-7, with unresolved D. The J call is doubtful: the DNA matches TRBJ2-5 better. The length of the CDR3 is 15 residues. CDR1 and CDR2 from the germline V gene are SGHVS and FNYEAQ. The CDR3 nucleotides are TGTGCCAGCAGCTTAGCGGGCCCCCCTACGGAGACCCAGTACTTC. Translating gives CASSLAGPPTETQYF.

There are many counts of this clonotype. The chain uses TRBV7-3 and TRBJ2-5; D gene ambiguous. The V and J ends lost 3 bases and 4 bases respectively, with 12 bases between them. Germline values: CDR1 SGHTA, CDR2 FQGTGA. The CDR3 consists of 14 residues. For the CDR3, the DNA is TGTGCCAGCAGCTTGGGGTCAGGTACAGAGACCCAGTACTTC. Translated, it gives CASSLGSGTETQYF.

This clonotype was counted many times. The rearrangement uses TRBV3-1 and TRBJ2-3; D gene uncertain. CDR3 size: 16 residues. Trimming left V 2 bases short and J 2 bases short, with 14 bases between. Per germline, CDR1 LGHDT and CDR2 YNNKEL (reference sequence). Here the CDR3 DNA reads TGTGCCAGCAGCCAACGTACGGCTATTAACACAGATACGCAGTATTTT. It translates to CASSQRTAINTDTQYF.

The rearrangement joins TRBV19 to TRBJ1-5, with 8 positions matching TRBD1. V dropped 7 bases and J dropped 0; count of bases not matched to a gene: 14. The CDR3 runs 18 residues. Germline CDR1 reads LNHDA; CDR2 reads SQIVND (reference sequence). Written as DNA, the CDR3 is TGTGCCAGTAACCTCGGGACAGGAGGACTCTATAGCAATCAGCCCCAGCATTTT. It codes for CASNLGTGGLYSNQPQHF.

The rearrangement uses TRBV20-1 and TRBJ2-7, with D perhaps matching TRBD1 or TRBD2 (6 bases each). The CDR3 has 14 residues. V was pared by 5 bases and J by 7 bases, with 21 bases between. From germline, CDR1 is DFQATT and CDR2 SNEGSKA (reference sequence). CDR3 nucleotides: TGCAGTGCTCGACCGGTTGGGGGGCATCGTGAGCAGTACTTC. It codes for CSARPVGGHREQYF.

The rearrangement links TRBV7-9 to TRBJ2-1, with D possibly TRBD1 on 6 matching bases. Germline V gene sequence: CDR1 SEHNR, CDR2 FQNEAQ (reference sequence). The CDR3 runs to 16 residues. The V gene lost 2 bases and the J gene lost 16 bases, with 27 bases spanning the gap. In nucleotides, the CDR3 is TGTGCCAGCAGCTTAACGGCAGGGGCCCCCGGGGATGAGCGCTTCTTC. Protein product: CASSLTAGAPGDERFF.

Notes on this clonotype: Its ends do not fully match the called genes, so a read error is possible. This rearrangement joins TRBV7-8 to TRBJ1-5; D perhaps matches TRBD1 (5 bases). In germline, CDR1 is SGHVS, CDR2 FQNEAQ. This CDR3 spans 16 amino acids. CDR3 amino acids: CASSPYRFRVDQLQHF. The CDR3 nucleotides are TGTGCCAGCAGCCCATACAGGTTCCGGGTGGATCAGCTCCAGCATTTT.

The sample holds a few counts of this clonotype. V is TRBV2 and J is TRBJ1-1; no firm D call. Trimming left V 6 bases short and J 9 bases short, with 8 bases between. The CDR3 totals 10 residues. CDR1 is SNHLY and CDR2 is FYNNEI in the germline V gene. DNA of the CDR3: TGTGCCAGCAGGGAGAGGAAAGCTTTCTTT. Encoded protein: CASRERKAFF.

This clonotype was recorded many times. The chain joins TRBV4-3 to TRBJ1-2; unclear D gene. This CDR3 contains 15 residues. V was cut by 0 bases and J by 5 bases, with 13 bases left in between. CDR1 and CDR2 from the germline V gene are LGHNA and YSLEER. For the CDR3, the DNA is TGCGCCAGCAGCCAAGATCCGACCGGAGAGTATGGCTACACCTTC. This encodes CASSQDPTGEYGYTF.

The J gene is TRBJ2-1, the V gene TRBV4-3, with D possibly matching TRBD2 (7 bases). This CDR3 has 14 residues. Looked up from germline, CDR1 is LGHNA and CDR2 is YSLEER. V was pared by 0 bases and J by 9 bases, with 12 bases between. Here the CDR3 DNA reads TGCGCCAGCAGCCAAGAATCGGGGGGCGCTGAGCAGTTCTTC. Protein product: CASSQESGGAEQFF.

The chain recombines TRBV27 with TRBJ1-5; TRBD1 agrees at 7 bases. This CDR3 is built from 18 residues. The ends lost 5 bases at V and 3 bases at J; junction bases unmatched: 16. Looked up from germline, CDR1 is MNHEY and CDR2 is SMNVEV (reference sequence). CDR3 in amino acids: CASSPLKFDRVNNQPQHF. CDR3 DNA: TGTGCCAGCAGTCCCCTGAAATTCGACAGGGTGAACAATCAGCCCCAGCATTTT.

As for this clonotype: A read error may explain this, as a much larger clone is one base away. The rearrangement links TRBV2 to TRBJ1-4, with a weak D call TRBD1 (5 bases). Per germline, CDR1 SNHLY and CDR2 FYNNEI. The V end was cut by 6 bases, the J end by 8 bases, with 7 bases between. This CDR3 has 11 amino acids. The CDR3 protein is CASRDREKLFF. Written as DNA, the CDR3 is TGTGCCAGCAGAGACAGAGAAAAACTGTTTTTT.

CDR3 nucleotide sequence: TGTGCCAGCAGCCCCTTTAGGGGTATGAACACTGAAGCTTTCTTT. This sequence encodes CASSPFRGMNTEAFF. The V and J genes are TRBV7-9 and TRBJ1-1, with a weak D call TRBD1 (5 bases). Trimming removed 5 bases at V and 0 bases at J, with 13 bases between. This CDR3 is 15 amino acids long. Germline lookup yields CDR1 SEHNR and CDR2 FQNEAQ (reference sequence).

The V gene is TRBV7-9, the J gene TRBJ2-3; tentatively, D is TRBD1 or TRBD2 (5 bases each). Trimming shortened V by 7 bases and J by 2 bases, and 19 bases separated the two germline ends. The length of the CDR3 is 16 residues. CDR1 SEHNR and CDR2 FQNEAQ come from the germline V gene (reference sequence). The DNA for the CDR3 is TGTGCCAGCACTACCTCCGGGACCCTGAACACAGATACGCAGTATTTT. Its translation is CASTTSGTLNTDTQYF.

This clonotype was recorded at least ten times. The genes are TRBV6-1 and TRBJ1-2; tentatively, D is TRBD1 (6 bases). There are 14 residues in the CDR3. V was clipped by 4 bases and J by 4 bases, with 13 bases between them. Germline lookup yields CDR1 MNHNS and CDR2 SASEGT. In DNA, the CDR3 is TGTGCCAGCAGTGTACGGACAGAGATCTATGGCTACACCTTC. As protein: CASSVRTEIYGYTF.

At least ten counts were recorded for this clonotype. This chain uses TRBV20-1 with TRBJ2-1, with no clear D. CDR3 size: 15 residues. Germline-derived CDR1 and CDR2 are DFQATT and SNEGSKA (reference sequence). V was trimmed by 1 base and J by 4 bases, leaving 14 bases between them. The CDR3 region is CSARVGQDVYNEQFF. The CDR3 DNA reads TGCAGTGCTAGAGTAGGGCAGGACGTTTACAATGAGCAGTTCTTC.

This clonotype was picked up many times. V and J are TRBV3-1 and TRBJ2-1; 7 nucleotides align to TRBD1. This CDR3 has 15 amino acids. The trim removed 4 bases at V and 3 bases at J, leaving 6 bases unmatched. CDR1 is LGHDT, CDR2 YNNKEL, per germline (reference sequence). The CDR3 sequence: CASSPSGGNYNEQFF. CDR3 DNA sequence: TGTGCCAGCAGCCCTTCAGGGGGTAACTACAATGAGCAGTTCTTC.

This clonotype was recorded at least ten times. The chain combines TRBV4-3 with TRBJ1-1; D remains unclear. The CDR3 has 13 amino acids. The V gene lost 2 bases and the J gene lost 3 bases, with 7 bases spanning the gap. CDR1 and CDR2 (germline): LGHNA, YSLEER. CDR3 nucleotides: TGCGCCAGCAGCCAAAGGTCAGACACTGAAGCTTTCTTT. Protein product: CASSQRSDTEAFF.